Below, one T cell receptor (beta chain) is given with its context. The antigen is unknown. The sample comes from a study of cytomegalovirus exposure and HLA in healthy donors. Study outcomes and limitations: While the bulk of TCR sequences proved rare, some public TCRs turned up in many donors. V segments that were indistinguishable, TRBV6-2 and TRBV6-3 among them, were omitted from analysis. It was reported in a later analysis that an Asian-associated ancestry cluster showed fewer N-insertions than the 666-donor mean.

Researchers ran the PCR with 60 Vbeta and 13 Jbeta primers. Measured with immunoSEQ multiplex PCR; TCRdb has only the in-frame clones, and not every one. The repertoire includes about 89,000 clones, around 60% of them detected once, and roughly 2.1% sits in the top ten. Germline assignment: CDR1 SGHDT and CDR2 YYEEEE. This CDR3 has 12 residues. The receptor was derived from a human donor in good health. This chain connects TRBV5-6 to TRBJ2-5; D remains ambiguous. The end of the DNA fits TRBJ2-7 better, so the J call may be wrong. Material: PBMCs. CDR3 protein: CASSLASYEQYF. CDR3 in DNA: TGTGCCAGCAGTCTTGCCTCCTACGAGCAGTACTTC.